The 12 T cell receptor beta chains reported below all come from one sample, sequenced in a study of cytomegalovirus exposure and HLA in healthy donors. This PCR relied on a set of 60 Vbeta primers and 13 Jbeta primers. The method was immunoSEQ multiplex PCR; TCRdb's version includes in-frame clones alone and lacks a portion of them. The sample lists about 160,000 clones, about four fifths seen once, with about 13% in the top ten. Sequencing used PBMCs. These TCRs come from a woman aged 45 to 65 in good health and CMV-seronegative.

The CDR3 region is CASSGDFPGQPQHF. The DNA for the CDR3 is TGTGCCAGCAGCGGAGACTTCCCCGGACAGCCCCAGCATTTT. V and J are TRBV28 and TRBJ1-5; D is undetermined. The germline gives CDR1 MDHEN, CDR2 SYDVKM. The CDR3 contains 14 residues. V lost 6 bases to trimming and J lost 7 bases, with 16 bases between them.

A single count supports this clone. This chain joins TRBV2 and TRBJ2-7; no reliable D call. The V gene's germline CDR1 is SNHLY and CDR2 FYNNEI. Trimming removed 5 bases from V and 7 bases from J, with 9 bases in between. This CDR3 is 11 amino acids long. The CDR3 region is CASSLAGEQYF. Written as DNA, the CDR3 is TGTGCCAGCAGTCTGGCAGGAGAGCAGTACTTC.

J is TRBJ2-1 and V is TRBV4-3, with 7 bases aligning to TRBD2. Unmatched junction bases numbered 11, after V lost 5 bases and J lost 7 bases. Germline V gene lookup returns CDR1 LGHNA and CDR2 YSLEER. The CDR3 covers 15 residues. The CDR3 region is CASSYSGKERNEQFF. The CDR3 nucleotides are TGCGCCAGCAGCTACAGCGGGAAAGAGAGAAATGAGCAGTTCTTC.

This chain connects TRBV11-3 to TRBJ2-7; 9 bases fit TRBD1. The V segment lost 5 bases and the J segment 6 bases; nucleotides outside the gene matches: 8. This CDR3 has 14 residues. Germline V gene sequence: CDR1 SGHNT, CDR2 YENEEA. CDR3 nucleotides: TGTGCCAGCAGCGCCCGACAGGGGGTAAGCGAGCAGTACTTC. Its protein is CASSARQGVSEQYF. Supplemented by reference TRBV11-3 and TRBJ2-7, the full variable domain reads EAGVVQSPRYKIIEKKQPVAFWCNPISGHNTLYWYLQNLGQGPELLIRYENEEAVDDSQLPKDRFSAERLKGVDSTLKIQPAELGDSAVYLCASSARQGVSEQYFGPGTRLTVT.

The chain is built from TRBV7-2 and TRBJ2-1, with D possibly TRBD2 on 7 matching bases. Germline values: CDR1 SGHTA, CDR2 FQGNSA. The V end lost 4 bases, the J end lost 1 base, and 14 bases lay between the germline ends. This CDR3 is 16 amino acids long. This CDR3 reads CASSWGASGSYNEQFF. CDR3 DNA: TGTGCCAGCAGCTGGGGGGCTAGCGGATCCTACAATGAGCAGTTCTTC. Full variable domain (remainder filled in from reference TRBV7-2 and TRBJ2-1): GAGVSQSPSNKVTEKGKDVELRCDPISGHTALYWYRQSLGQGLEFLIYFQGNSAPDKSGLPSDRFSAERTGGSVSTLTIQRTQQEDSAVYLCASSWGASGSYNEQFFGPGTRLTVL.

This clone was picked up one time. The CDR3 DNA follows: TGTGCCACCAGCAGAGATAAGGGACAGGGGTGGGGCTACACCTTC. Translating gives CATSRDKGQGWGYTF. V and J are TRBV15 and TRBJ1-2; TRBD1 matches at 10 bases. Germline-derived CDR1 and CDR2 are LNHNV and YYDKDF (reference sequence). This CDR3 comprises 15 residues. With 0 bases clipped from V and 8 bases from J, the junction kept 6 bases outside the gene matches.

This chain connects TRBV18 to TRBJ2-7; perhaps TRBD1 as D (5 bases). The CDR3 totals 12 residues. V was shortened by 6 bases and J by 3 bases, with 9 bases between the two germline ends. The germline gives CDR1 KGHSH, CDR2 LQKENI. The CDR3 DNA reads as TGTGCCAGCTCGCCGGACATCTACGAGCAGTACTTC. Translation: CASSPDIYEQYF. Combining the CDR3 with reference TRBV18 and TRBJ2-7 gives the whole variable domain NAGVMQNPRHLVRRRGQEARLRCSPMKGHSHVYWYRQLPEEGLKFMVYLQKENIIDESGMPKERFSAEFPKEGPSILRIQQVVRGDSAAYFCASSPDIYEQYFGPGTRLTVT.

The V gene is TRBV5-6, the J gene TRBJ1-5; D unclear. Trimming took 3 bases from V and 6 from J, leaving 16 bases between them. This CDR3 has 15 residues. The germline V gene has CDR1 SGHDT and CDR2 YYEEEE. The CDR3 DNA sequence: TGTGCCAGCAGCTCTTTGGACGGGGAGAGTCAGCCCCAGCATTTT. It translates to CASSSLDGESQPQHF.

V and J are TRBV11-1 and TRBJ1-2, with TRBD1 matching 9 bases. V was pared by 4 bases and J by 4 bases, with 7 bases of the junction left unmatched. The length of the CDR3 is 15 residues. The germline V gene has CDR1 SGHAT and CDR2 FQDESV (reference sequence). The CDR3 spells CASSSGQGSLYGYTF. Here the CDR3 DNA reads TGTGCCAGCAGCTCAGGACAGGGGAGCCTCTATGGCTACACCTTC. The full variable domain, in which reference TRBV11-1 and TRBJ1-2 provide the parts outside the CDR3, is EAEVAQSPRYKITEKSQAVAFWCDPISGHATLYWYRQILGQGPELLVQFQDESVVDDSQLPKDRFSAERLKGVDSTLKIQPAELGDSAMYLCASSSGQGSLYGYTFGSGTRLTVV.

The chain carries TRBV10-3 and TRBJ1-1, with D perhaps TRBD1 (6 bases). The germline CDR1 and CDR2 sequences are ENHRY and SYGVKD. CDR3 size: 12 residues. Trimming stripped 7 bases from V and 7 bases from J, with 13 bases between. CDR3 protein: CAIMGARNEAFF. Here the CDR3 DNA reads TGTGCCATCATGGGGGCGCGGAATGAAGCTTTCTTT.

The V call is TRBV7-9, the J call TRBJ2-5, with TRBD2 identical over 10 bases. The J segment lost 2 bases and the V segment lost 5 bases, leaving 8 bases of the junction unmatched. The V gene's germline CDR1 is SEHNR and CDR2 FQNEAQ (reference sequence). This CDR3 has 16 residues. Here the CDR3 reads CASSPRQAGGQETQYF. The CDR3 region has the DNA TGTGCCAGCAGCCCTCGGCAAGCGGGGGGGCAAGAGACCCAGTACTTC.

This chain joins TRBV7-9 and TRBJ1-1, with TRBD1 as a possible D gene (6 bases). The germline V gene encodes CDR1 SEHNR and CDR2 FQNEAQ (reference sequence). Trimming took off 5 bases at V and 3 bases at J, with 13 bases between the two ends. This CDR3 spans 14 amino acids. CDR3 nucleotide sequence: TGTGCCAGCAGCACCACAGGGCGACACACTGAAGCTTTCTTT. Its protein product is CASSTTGRHTEAFF.